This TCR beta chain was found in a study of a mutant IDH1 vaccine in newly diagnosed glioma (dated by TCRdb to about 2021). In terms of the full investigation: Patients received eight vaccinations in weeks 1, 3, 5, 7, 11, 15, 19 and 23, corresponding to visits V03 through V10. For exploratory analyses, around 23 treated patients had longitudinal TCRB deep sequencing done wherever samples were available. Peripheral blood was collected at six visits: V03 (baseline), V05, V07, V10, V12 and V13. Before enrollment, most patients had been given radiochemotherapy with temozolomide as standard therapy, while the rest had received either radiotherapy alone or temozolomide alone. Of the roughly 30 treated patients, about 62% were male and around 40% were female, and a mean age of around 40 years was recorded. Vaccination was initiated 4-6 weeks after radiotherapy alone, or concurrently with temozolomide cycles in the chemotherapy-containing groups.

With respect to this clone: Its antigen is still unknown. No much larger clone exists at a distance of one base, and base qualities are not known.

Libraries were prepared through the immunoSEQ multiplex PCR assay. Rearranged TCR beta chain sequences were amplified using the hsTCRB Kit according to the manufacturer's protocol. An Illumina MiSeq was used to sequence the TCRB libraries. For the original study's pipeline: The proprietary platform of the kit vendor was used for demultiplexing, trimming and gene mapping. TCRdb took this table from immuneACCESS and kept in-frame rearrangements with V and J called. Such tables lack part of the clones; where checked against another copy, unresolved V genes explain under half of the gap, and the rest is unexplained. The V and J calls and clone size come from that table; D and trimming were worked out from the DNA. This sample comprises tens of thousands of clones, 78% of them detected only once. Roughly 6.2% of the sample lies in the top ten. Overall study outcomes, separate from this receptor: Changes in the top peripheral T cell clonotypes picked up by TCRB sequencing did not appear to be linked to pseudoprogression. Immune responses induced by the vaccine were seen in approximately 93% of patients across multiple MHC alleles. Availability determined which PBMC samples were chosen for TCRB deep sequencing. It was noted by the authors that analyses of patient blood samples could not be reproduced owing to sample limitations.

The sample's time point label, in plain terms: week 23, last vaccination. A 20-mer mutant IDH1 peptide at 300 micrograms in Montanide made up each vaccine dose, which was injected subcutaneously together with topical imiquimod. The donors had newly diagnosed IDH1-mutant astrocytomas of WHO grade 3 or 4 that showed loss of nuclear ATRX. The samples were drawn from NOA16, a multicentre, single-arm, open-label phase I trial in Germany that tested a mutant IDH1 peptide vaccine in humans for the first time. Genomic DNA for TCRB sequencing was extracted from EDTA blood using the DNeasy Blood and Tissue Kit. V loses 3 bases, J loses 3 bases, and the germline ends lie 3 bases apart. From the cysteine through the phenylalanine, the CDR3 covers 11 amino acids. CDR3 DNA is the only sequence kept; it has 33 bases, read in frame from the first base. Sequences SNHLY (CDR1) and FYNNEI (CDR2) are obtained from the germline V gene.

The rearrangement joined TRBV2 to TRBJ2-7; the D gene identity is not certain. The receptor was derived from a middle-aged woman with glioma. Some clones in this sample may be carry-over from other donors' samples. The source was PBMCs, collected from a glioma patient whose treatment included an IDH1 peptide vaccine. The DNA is TGTGCCAGCAGTGACGGCTACGAGCAGTACTTC. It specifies CASSDGYEQYF.